This T cell receptor (beta chain) stems from a study of cytomegalovirus exposure and HLA in healthy donors. Whole-study results and caveats: DRB1 had the most TCR associations and HLA-C the fewest, a later analysis found, with rates varying by HLA locus.

Primers included in the PCR were 60 Vbeta and 13 Jbeta primers. Assay: immunoSEQ multiplex PCR; the TCRdb copy retains only in-frame clones and omits some. This table holds about 160,000 clones, approximately 79% found once. The V gene's germline CDR1 is SEHNR and CDR2 FQNEAQ (reference sequence). This CDR3 has 16 residues. With V trimmed by 5 bases and J by 1 base, 6 bases remained unmatched. As to this clone: Its matching antigen is unknown.

The sequenced sample consisted of PBMCs. V is TRBV7-9 and J is TRBJ1-1, with 11 positions matching TRBD1. This TCR came from a man aged 55 to 70 in good health and CMV-seronegative. Here the CDR3 reads CASSLSGTGGNTEAFF. The CDR3 coding sequence is TGTGCCAGCAGCCTCTCCGGGACAGGGGGGAACACTGAAGCTTTCTTT. Full variable domain (rest looked up from reference TRBV7-9 and TRBJ1-1): DTGVSQNPRHKITKRGQNVTFRCDPISEHNRLYWYRQTLGQGPEFLTYFQNEAQLEKSRLLSDRFSAERPKGSFSTLEIQRTEQGDSAMYLCASSLSGTGGNTEAFFGQGTRLTVV.